One and the same sample provided the 7 T cell receptor beta chains below, sequenced in a study of blood T cell repertoires in COVID-19. TCRdb's copy holds only in-frame clones and misses some; the assay was immunoSEQ multiplex PCR. The repertoire holds approximately 250,000 clones, with 88% as singletons. The sequencing input was PBMCs or T cells enriched from blood (not recorded which). Receptors originate from a woman aged 40 to 50 with acute COVID-19.

There are a few counts of this clone. This rearrangement joins TRBV5-1 to TRBJ2-2; no firm D call. The germline CDR1 and CDR2 sequences are SGHRS and YFSETQ. The CDR3 runs to 17 residues. V lost 1 base and J lost 3, with 16 bases in between. The CDR3 DNA follows: TGCGCCAGCAGCTTGACAGAATTAATTAACTACACCGGGGAGCTGTTTTTT. This translates into CASSLTELINYTGELFF.

This sequence joins TRBV11-3 and TRBJ2-7, with D perhaps matching TRBD2 (6 bases). V lost 5 bases and J lost 0, with 11 bases in between. The germline CDR1 and CDR2 sequences are SGHNT and YENEEA. The CDR3 loop spans 14 amino acids. The CDR3: CASSPLTSSYEQYV. The CDR3 DNA follows: TGTGCCAGCAGCCCCCTGACTAGCTCCTACGAGCAGTACGTC.

This chain connects TRBV30 to TRBJ2-7, with TRBD1 identical over 8 bases. J gave up 3 bases and V 3 bases, and 7 bases lay outside the gene matches. Germline lookup yields CDR1 GTSNPN and CDR2 SVGIG (reference sequence). The CDR3 contains 14 residues. CDR3 residues: CAWSDGQGSYEQYF. CDR3 DNA sequence: TGTGCCTGGAGCGACGGACAGGGTAGCTACGAGCAGTACTTC.

The chain carries TRBV11-3 and TRBJ2-1, with 12 bases that match TRBD2. With 5 bases clipped from V and 7 bases from J, the junction kept 9 bases outside the gene matches. CDR1 is SGHNT and CDR2 is YENEEA in the germline V gene. This CDR3 region has 16 residues. The CDR3 spells CASSPGLAGGMNEQFF. The CDR3 DNA follows: TGTGCCAGCAGCCCGGGACTAGCGGGCGGGATGAATGAGCAGTTCTTC.

V and J are TRBV10-1 and TRBJ2-7, with 12 bases aligning to TRBD1. This CDR3 is 17 amino acids long. J lost 1 base, V lost 2 bases, and 6 bases had no gene match. CDR1 and CDR2 (germline): WNHNN, SYGVQD (reference sequence). CDR3 nucleotides: TGCGCCAGCAGTGAGGGGCCGGGACAGGGGGCATCCTACGAGCAGTACTTC. The encoded protein is CASSEGPGQGASYEQYF.

The gene calls are TRBV7-9 and TRBJ1-2, with TRBD1 matching over 9 bases. Germline V CDR1 and CDR2: SEHNR, FQNEAQ (reference sequence). CDR3 size: 16 residues. V dropped 5 bases and J dropped 6; count of bases not matched to a gene: 13. The CDR3 coding sequence is TGTGCCAGCAGCCCACTAAGGGACAGGGTAAAAGATGGCTACACCTTC. Protein sequence: CASSPLRDRVKDGYTF.

The chain is built from TRBV19 and TRBJ1-2, with TRBD1 identical over 9 bases. V was pared by 6 bases and J by 4 bases, with 6 bases of the junction left unmatched. The CDR3 length is 14 residues. Germline-derived CDR1 and CDR2 are LNHDA and SQIVND (reference sequence). The CDR3: CASSGTGRIYGYTF. The CDR3 DNA reads TGTGCCAGTAGCGGGACAGGGAGGATCTATGGCTACACCTTC.